Included here is one T cell receptor beta chain sequence, with context. Its specificity is unknown. Assay: immunoSEQ multiplex PCR; the TCRdb copy retains only in-frame clones and omits some. The sample has 35,000 to 45,000 clones; around 95% are singletons. The record originates from a study of graft-versus-host responses after intestinal transplantation. The wider study: Anti-thymocyte globulin induction, then tacrolimus and steroids for roughly 3 years, went to all recipients.

The V and J ends lost 0 bases and 1 base respectively, with 19 bases between them. The CDR3 loop spans 18 amino acids. Per germline, CDR1 ENHRY and CDR2 SYGVKD. Whole-study results and caveats: HvG clone declines early post-transplant were associated with peak circulating GvH levels. Allografts of patients with graft-donor T cell macrochimerism showed high graft-versus-host to host-versus-graft clone ratios.

The rearrangement links TRBV10-3 to TRBJ2-7, with unresolved D. The sequence came from a human donor who was the organ donor for an intestinal transplant. The material was unstimulated CD8+ T cells sorted from spleen or lymph node cells, obtained before transplant. CDR3 amino acids: CAISESTNELIGSYEQYF. The CDR3 nucleotides read TGTGCCATCAGTGAGTCGACCAATGAGCTAATAGGGTCCTACGAGCAGTACTTC.